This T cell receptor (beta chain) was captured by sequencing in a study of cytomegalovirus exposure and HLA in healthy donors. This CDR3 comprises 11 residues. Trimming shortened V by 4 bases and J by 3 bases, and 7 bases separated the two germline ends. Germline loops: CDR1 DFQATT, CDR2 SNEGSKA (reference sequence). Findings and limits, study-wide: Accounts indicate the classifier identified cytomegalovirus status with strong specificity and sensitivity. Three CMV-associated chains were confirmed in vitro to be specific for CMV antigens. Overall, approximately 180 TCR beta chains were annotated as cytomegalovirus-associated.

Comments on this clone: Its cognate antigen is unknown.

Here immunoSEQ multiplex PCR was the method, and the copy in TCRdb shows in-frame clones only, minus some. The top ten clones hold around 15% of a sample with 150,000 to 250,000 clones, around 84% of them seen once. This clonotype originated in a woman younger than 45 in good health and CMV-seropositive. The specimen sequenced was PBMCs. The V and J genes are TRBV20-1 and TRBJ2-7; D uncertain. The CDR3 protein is CSAKASYEQYF. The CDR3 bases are TGCAGTGCTAAGGCTAGCTACGAGCAGTACTTC.